The 14 T cell receptor beta chains reported below all come from one sample, sequenced in a study of T cells in Graves' hyperthyroidism and ophthalmopathy. The TCR beta CDR3 regions underwent amplification using RNA transcripts as the source. Researchers ran a first-round RT-PCR on the TCR CDR3 using the HTBI primer set. TCRdb processed the multiplex PCR reads anew with MiXCR; each CDR3 protein has one entry. The table lists about 560,000 distinct CDR3 sequences, under 60% of them singletons. Source material: peripheral blood or thyroid tissue (not recorded which). These receptors were obtained from a young woman with Graves' hyperthyroidism.

Here the CDR3 DNA reads TGTGCTAGAGTAGGGGGCGAAGTCACTGAAGCTTTCTTT. This translates into CARVGGEVTEAFF. This chain links TRBV2 with TRBJ1-1; 7 bases align to TRBD1. This CDR3 has 13 residues. The germline V gene encodes CDR1 SNHLY and CDR2 FYNNEI.

The CDR3 loop reads CASSSPGRTDTQYF. For the CDR3, the DNA is TGTGCCAGCAGTTCTCCGGGGCGCACAGATACGCAGTATTTT. The chain is built from TRBV25-1 and TRBJ2-3; the D call may be TRBD1 or TRBD2 (5 bases each). The CDR3 has 14 amino acids. The V gene's germline CDR1 is MGHDK and CDR2 SYGVNS. Trimming stripped 5 bases from V and 1 base from J, with 10 bases between.

This chain connects TRBV7-8 to TRBJ1-6; 10 nucleotides line up with TRBD1. Germline V gene lookup returns CDR1 SGHVS and CDR2 FQNEAQ. Losses at the gene ends were 3 bases for V and 5 bases for J; bases not matched to a gene: 1. The CDR3 length is 15 residues. CDR3 region: CASSFGTGDNSPLHF. The DNA of the CDR3 is TGTGCCAGCAGCTTCGGGACAGGGGATAATTCACCCCTCCACTTT.

As regards this clonotype: Since a much larger clone is just one base distant, this may be a read error. The V call is TRBV11-1, the J call TRBJ2-7, with D unresolved. The CDR3 has 13 residues. Germline V lookup: CDR1 SGHAT, CDR2 FQDESV (reference sequence). V lost 7 bases and J 6 bases, leaving 16 bases between the germline ends. The CDR3 is CASNRRAVGEQYF. CDR3 DNA sequence: TGTGCCAGCAACAGACGGGCTGTTGGCGAGCAGTACTTC.

Concerning this clonotype: One junction end disagrees with the germline gene, perhaps due to a read error. This chain uses TRBV7-2 with TRBJ2-7, with TRBD1 identical over 9 bases. The CDR3 runs 15 residues. The germline V gene has CDR1 SGHTA and CDR2 FQGNSA. CDR3 region: CASSLTRTGAYEQYF. CDR3 nucleotide sequence: TGCGCCAGCAGCCTGACGCGGACAGGGGCCTACGAGCAGTACTTC.

Comments on this clonotype: Since a much larger clone is just one base distant, this may be a read error. This chain connects TRBV29-1 to TRBJ2-5, with 12 bases fitting TRBD1. CDR1 is SQVTM, CDR2 ANQGSEA, per germline. With V trimmed by 5 bases and J by 5 bases, 6 bases remained unmatched. The CDR3 covers 14 residues. The CDR3 nucleotides are TGCAGCGTTTGGGGACAGGGGGCGACGGAGACCCAGTACTTC. It codes for CSVWGQGATETQYF. Full variable domain (outside the CDR3, taken from reference TRBV29-1 and TRBJ2-5): SAVISQKPSRDICQRGTSLTIQCQVDSQVTMMFWYRQQPGQSLTLIATANQGSEATYESGFVIDKFPISRPNLTFSTLTVSNMSPEDSSIYLCSVWGQGATETQYFGPGTRLLVL.

V usage is TRBV6-1 and J usage is TRBJ1-4; TRBD1 matches 9 bases. CDR1 and CDR2 from the germline V gene are MNHNS and SASEGT. The CDR3 runs 14 residues. V lost 6 bases to trimming and J lost 8 bases; unmatched junction nucleotides: 7. CDR3 sequence reads: CASRKTGTGEKLFF. The CDR3 DNA sequence: TGTGCCAGCAGAAAAACCGGGACAGGGGAAAAACTGTTTTTT.

This clonotype appeared many times. The V gene is TRBV5-1, the J gene TRBJ1-5; D unresolved. V shed 0 bases and J shed 5 bases, with 6 bases lying between them. The CDR3 is made up of 13 amino acids. Germline V gives CDR1 SGHRS, CDR2 YFSETQ. This CDR3 reads CASSLAGHQPQHF. The CDR3 coding sequence is TGCGCCAGCAGCTTGGCCGGCCATCAGCCCCAGCATTTT.

The J gene is TRBJ2-3, the V gene TRBV20-1; 7 nucleotides align to TRBD2. J gave up 5 bases and V 1 base, and 3 bases lay outside the gene matches. The CDR3 length is 13 residues. CDR1 and CDR2 from the germline V gene are DFQATT and SNEGSKA (reference sequence). The CDR3 sequence: CSARAGGGDTQYF. The CDR3 DNA follows: TGCAGTGCTAGAGCGGGAGGAGGAGATACGCAGTATTTT.

This sequence joins TRBV7-9 and TRBJ2-7; 7 nucleotides agree with TRBD2. This CDR3 comprises 15 residues. In germline, CDR1 is SEHNR, CDR2 FQNEAQ (reference sequence). V shed 1 base, J shed 2 bases, and the junction held 5 bases outside the gene matches. CDR3 sequence: CASSLGKGRAYEQYF. The CDR3 coding sequence is TGTGCCAGCAGCTTAGGAAAAGGGAGGGCCTACGAGCAGTACTTC.

Worth noting for this clonotype: A much larger clone lies a single base off, so this may be a read error. Given the absence of the conserved phenylalanine or tryptophan at the CDR3 end, a read error is likely. This sequence joins TRBV15 and TRBJ1-1; weak D call: TRBD1 (5 bases). The CDR3 is 16 amino acids. The V end lost 5 bases, the J end lost 4 bases, and 20 bases lay between the germline ends. Germline V lookup: CDR1 LNHNV, CDR2 YYDKDF (reference sequence). The CDR3 sequence: CATSSPGKGRGTEAFL. Here the CDR3 DNA reads TGTGCCACCAGCTCCCCCGGCAAGGGGCGCGGCACTGAAGCTTTCTTA.

This clonotype was seen repeatedly, ten times or more. The genes are TRBV11-3 and TRBJ2-7; 7 nucleotides agree with TRBD1. The V gene's germline CDR1 is SGHNT and CDR2 YENEEA. CDR3 length: 13 residues. V gave up 4 bases and J gave up 2 bases; unmatched junction bases: 2. CDR3 bases: TGTGCCAGCAGCTGGGGACAGACCTACGAGCAGTACTTC. Its translation: CASSWGQTYEQYF.

The rearrangement joins TRBV29-1 to TRBJ2-5; the match to TRBD1 covers 10 bases. There are 14 residues in the CDR3. The germline V gene encodes CDR1 SQVTM and CDR2 ANQGSEA. J gave up 4 bases and V 7 bases, and 9 bases lay outside the gene matches. Written as DNA, the CDR3 is TGCAGCGACCTGGACAGGGGGACGGGAGAGACCCAGTACTTC. Protein sequence: CSDLDRGTGETQYF.

This clonotype was seen more than once but under ten times. The V and J genes are TRBV7-9 and TRBJ2-7; 9 nucleotides line up with TRBD1. Germline-derived CDR1 and CDR2 are SEHNR and FQNEAQ (reference sequence). The CDR3 runs to 15 residues. V dropped 5 bases and J dropped 1; count of bases not matched to a gene: 6. The CDR3 DNA reads as TGTGCCAGCAGCCACCAGGGACAGGGATCCTACGAGCAGTACTTC. This translates into CASSHQGQGSYEQYF.